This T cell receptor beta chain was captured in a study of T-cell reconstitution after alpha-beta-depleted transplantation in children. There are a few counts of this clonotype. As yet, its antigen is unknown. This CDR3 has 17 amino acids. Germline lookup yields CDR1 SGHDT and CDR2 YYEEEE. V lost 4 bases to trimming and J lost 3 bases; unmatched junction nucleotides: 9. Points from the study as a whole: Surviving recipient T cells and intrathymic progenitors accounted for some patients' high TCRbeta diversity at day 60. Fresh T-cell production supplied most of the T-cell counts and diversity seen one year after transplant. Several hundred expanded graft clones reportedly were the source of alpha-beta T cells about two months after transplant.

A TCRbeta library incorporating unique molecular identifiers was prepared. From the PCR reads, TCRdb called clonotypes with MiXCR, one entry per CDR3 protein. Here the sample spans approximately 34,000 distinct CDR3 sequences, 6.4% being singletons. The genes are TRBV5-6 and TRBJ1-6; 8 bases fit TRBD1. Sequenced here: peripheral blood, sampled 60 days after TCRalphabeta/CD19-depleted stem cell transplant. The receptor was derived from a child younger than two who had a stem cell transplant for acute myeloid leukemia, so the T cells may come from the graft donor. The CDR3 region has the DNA TGTGCCAGCAGCCACCGGGCAGGGGGCTTCTATAATTCACCCCTCCACTTT. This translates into CASSHRAGGFYNSPLHF.